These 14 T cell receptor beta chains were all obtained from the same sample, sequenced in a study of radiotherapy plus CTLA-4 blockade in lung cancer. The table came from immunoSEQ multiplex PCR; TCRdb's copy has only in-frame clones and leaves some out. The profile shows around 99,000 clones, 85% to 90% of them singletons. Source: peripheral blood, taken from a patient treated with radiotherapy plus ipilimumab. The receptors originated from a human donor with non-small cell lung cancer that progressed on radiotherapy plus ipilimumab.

CDR3 nucleotides: TGCGCCAGCAGCCAAGACATACGGGGGGTTGGGGATACGCAGTATTTT. Translation gives CASSQDIRGVGDTQYF. The V gene is TRBV4-1, the J gene TRBJ2-3, with 7 bases fitting TRBD2. This CDR3 has 16 amino acids. In germline, CDR1 is MGHRA, CDR2 YSYEKL. Unmatched junction bases numbered 9, after V lost 0 bases and J lost 6 bases.

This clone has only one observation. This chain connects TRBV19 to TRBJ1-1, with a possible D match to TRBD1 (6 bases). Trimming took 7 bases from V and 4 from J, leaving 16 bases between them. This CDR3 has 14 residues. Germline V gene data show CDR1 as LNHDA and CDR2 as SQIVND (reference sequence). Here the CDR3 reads CASTTSLGGTEAFF. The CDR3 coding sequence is TGTGCCAGTACTACATCCTTAGGGGGCACTGAAGCTTTCTTT.

The DNA of the CDR3 is TGTGCCAGCAGCCCACGGTCAGGACCCCGGTACTTC. Protein product: CASSPRSGPRYF. This chain connects TRBV11-3 to TRBJ2-7, with D uncertain. There are 12 residues in the CDR3. Trimming stripped 5 bases from V and 12 bases from J, with 17 bases between. Germline V gives CDR1 SGHNT, CDR2 YENEEA.

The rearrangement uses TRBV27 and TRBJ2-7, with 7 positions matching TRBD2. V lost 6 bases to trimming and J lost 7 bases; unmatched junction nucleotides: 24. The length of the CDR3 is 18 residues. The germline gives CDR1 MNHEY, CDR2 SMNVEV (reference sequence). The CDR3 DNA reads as TGTGCCAGCAGACCCACTACCGGGACGTGGACAATGGGAGGGGAGCAGTACTTC. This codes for CASRPTTGTWTMGGEQYF.

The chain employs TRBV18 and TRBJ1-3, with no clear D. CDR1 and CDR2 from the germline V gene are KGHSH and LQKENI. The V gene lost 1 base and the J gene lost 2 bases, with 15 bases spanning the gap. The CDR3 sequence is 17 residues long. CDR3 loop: CASSPLTLEVPGNTIYF. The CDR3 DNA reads TGTGCCAGCTCACCACTAACTTTAGAGGTTCCTGGAAACACCATATATTTT. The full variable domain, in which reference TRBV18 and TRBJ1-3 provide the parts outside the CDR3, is NAGVMQNPRHLVRRRGQEARLRCSPMKGHSHVYWYRQLPEEGLKFMVYLQKENIIDESGMPKERFSAEFPKEGPSILRIQQVVRGDSAAYFCASSPLTLEVPGNTIYFGEGSWLTVV.

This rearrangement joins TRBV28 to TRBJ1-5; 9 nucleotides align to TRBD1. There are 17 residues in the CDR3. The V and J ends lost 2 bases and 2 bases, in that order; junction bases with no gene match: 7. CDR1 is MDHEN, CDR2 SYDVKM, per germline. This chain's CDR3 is CASSLGQGMGGNQPQHF. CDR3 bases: TGTGCCAGCAGTTTAGGACAGGGGATGGGGGGCAATCAGCCCCAGCATTTT.

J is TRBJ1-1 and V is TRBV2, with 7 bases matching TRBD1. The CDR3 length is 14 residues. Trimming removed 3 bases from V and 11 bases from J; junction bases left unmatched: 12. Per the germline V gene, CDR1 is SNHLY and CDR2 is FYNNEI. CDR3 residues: CASSDWTLTGDAFF. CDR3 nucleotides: TGTGCCAGCAGTGATTGGACATTAACAGGGGATGCTTTCTTT. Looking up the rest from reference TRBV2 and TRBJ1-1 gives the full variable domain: EPEVTQTPSHQVTQMGQEVILRCVPISNHLYFYWYRQILGQKVEFLVSFYNNEISEKSEIFDDQFSVERPDGSNFTLKIRSTKLEDSAMYFCASSDWTLTGDAFFGQGTRLTVV.

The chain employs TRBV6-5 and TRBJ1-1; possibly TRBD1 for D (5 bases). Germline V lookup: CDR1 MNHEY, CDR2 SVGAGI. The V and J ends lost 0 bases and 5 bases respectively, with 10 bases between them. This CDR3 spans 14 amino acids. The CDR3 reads CASSYSRAGTEAFF. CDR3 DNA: TGTGCCAGCAGTTACTCCAGGGCTGGAACTGAAGCTTTCTTT.

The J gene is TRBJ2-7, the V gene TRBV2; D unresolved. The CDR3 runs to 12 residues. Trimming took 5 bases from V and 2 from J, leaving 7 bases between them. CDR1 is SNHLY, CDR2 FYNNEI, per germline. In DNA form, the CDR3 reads TGTGCCAGCAGTCGGGTCGCCTACGAGCAGTACTTC. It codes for CASSRVAYEQYF.

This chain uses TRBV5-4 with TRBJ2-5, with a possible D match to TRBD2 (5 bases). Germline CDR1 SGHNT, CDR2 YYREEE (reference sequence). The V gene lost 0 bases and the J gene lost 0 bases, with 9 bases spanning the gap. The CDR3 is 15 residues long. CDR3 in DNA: TGTGCCAGCAGCTTGGGGTCGGGGAACCAAGAGACCCAGTACTTC. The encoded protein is CASSLGSGNQETQYF.

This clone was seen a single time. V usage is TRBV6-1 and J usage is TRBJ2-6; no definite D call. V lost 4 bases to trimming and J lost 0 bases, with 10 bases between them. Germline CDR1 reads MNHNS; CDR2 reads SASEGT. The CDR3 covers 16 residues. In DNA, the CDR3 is TGTGCCAGCAGTGCGGGCAGGAACTCTGGGGCCAACGTCCTGACTTTC. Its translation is CASSAGRNSGANVLTF.

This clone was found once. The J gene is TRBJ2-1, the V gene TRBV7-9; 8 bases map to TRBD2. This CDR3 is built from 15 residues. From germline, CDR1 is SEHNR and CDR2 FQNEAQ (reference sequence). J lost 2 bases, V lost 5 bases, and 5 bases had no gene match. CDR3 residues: CASSASGFPYNEQFF. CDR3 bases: TGTGCCAGCAGCGCTAGCGGGTTCCCCTACAATGAGCAGTTCTTC.

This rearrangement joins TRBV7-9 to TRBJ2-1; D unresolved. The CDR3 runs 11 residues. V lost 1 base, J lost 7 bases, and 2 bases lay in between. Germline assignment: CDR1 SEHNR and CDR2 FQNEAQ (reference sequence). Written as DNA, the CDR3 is TGTGCCAGCAGCTTAGATAATGAGCAGTTCTTC. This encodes CASSLDNEQFF.

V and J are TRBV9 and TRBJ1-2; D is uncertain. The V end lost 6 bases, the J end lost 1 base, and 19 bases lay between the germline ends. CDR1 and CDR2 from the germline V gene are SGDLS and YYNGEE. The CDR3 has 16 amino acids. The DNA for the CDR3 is TGTGCCAGCACAGGCCTTGGTGGGTCCCTTAACTATGGCTACACCTTC. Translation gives CASTGLGGSLNYGYTF.